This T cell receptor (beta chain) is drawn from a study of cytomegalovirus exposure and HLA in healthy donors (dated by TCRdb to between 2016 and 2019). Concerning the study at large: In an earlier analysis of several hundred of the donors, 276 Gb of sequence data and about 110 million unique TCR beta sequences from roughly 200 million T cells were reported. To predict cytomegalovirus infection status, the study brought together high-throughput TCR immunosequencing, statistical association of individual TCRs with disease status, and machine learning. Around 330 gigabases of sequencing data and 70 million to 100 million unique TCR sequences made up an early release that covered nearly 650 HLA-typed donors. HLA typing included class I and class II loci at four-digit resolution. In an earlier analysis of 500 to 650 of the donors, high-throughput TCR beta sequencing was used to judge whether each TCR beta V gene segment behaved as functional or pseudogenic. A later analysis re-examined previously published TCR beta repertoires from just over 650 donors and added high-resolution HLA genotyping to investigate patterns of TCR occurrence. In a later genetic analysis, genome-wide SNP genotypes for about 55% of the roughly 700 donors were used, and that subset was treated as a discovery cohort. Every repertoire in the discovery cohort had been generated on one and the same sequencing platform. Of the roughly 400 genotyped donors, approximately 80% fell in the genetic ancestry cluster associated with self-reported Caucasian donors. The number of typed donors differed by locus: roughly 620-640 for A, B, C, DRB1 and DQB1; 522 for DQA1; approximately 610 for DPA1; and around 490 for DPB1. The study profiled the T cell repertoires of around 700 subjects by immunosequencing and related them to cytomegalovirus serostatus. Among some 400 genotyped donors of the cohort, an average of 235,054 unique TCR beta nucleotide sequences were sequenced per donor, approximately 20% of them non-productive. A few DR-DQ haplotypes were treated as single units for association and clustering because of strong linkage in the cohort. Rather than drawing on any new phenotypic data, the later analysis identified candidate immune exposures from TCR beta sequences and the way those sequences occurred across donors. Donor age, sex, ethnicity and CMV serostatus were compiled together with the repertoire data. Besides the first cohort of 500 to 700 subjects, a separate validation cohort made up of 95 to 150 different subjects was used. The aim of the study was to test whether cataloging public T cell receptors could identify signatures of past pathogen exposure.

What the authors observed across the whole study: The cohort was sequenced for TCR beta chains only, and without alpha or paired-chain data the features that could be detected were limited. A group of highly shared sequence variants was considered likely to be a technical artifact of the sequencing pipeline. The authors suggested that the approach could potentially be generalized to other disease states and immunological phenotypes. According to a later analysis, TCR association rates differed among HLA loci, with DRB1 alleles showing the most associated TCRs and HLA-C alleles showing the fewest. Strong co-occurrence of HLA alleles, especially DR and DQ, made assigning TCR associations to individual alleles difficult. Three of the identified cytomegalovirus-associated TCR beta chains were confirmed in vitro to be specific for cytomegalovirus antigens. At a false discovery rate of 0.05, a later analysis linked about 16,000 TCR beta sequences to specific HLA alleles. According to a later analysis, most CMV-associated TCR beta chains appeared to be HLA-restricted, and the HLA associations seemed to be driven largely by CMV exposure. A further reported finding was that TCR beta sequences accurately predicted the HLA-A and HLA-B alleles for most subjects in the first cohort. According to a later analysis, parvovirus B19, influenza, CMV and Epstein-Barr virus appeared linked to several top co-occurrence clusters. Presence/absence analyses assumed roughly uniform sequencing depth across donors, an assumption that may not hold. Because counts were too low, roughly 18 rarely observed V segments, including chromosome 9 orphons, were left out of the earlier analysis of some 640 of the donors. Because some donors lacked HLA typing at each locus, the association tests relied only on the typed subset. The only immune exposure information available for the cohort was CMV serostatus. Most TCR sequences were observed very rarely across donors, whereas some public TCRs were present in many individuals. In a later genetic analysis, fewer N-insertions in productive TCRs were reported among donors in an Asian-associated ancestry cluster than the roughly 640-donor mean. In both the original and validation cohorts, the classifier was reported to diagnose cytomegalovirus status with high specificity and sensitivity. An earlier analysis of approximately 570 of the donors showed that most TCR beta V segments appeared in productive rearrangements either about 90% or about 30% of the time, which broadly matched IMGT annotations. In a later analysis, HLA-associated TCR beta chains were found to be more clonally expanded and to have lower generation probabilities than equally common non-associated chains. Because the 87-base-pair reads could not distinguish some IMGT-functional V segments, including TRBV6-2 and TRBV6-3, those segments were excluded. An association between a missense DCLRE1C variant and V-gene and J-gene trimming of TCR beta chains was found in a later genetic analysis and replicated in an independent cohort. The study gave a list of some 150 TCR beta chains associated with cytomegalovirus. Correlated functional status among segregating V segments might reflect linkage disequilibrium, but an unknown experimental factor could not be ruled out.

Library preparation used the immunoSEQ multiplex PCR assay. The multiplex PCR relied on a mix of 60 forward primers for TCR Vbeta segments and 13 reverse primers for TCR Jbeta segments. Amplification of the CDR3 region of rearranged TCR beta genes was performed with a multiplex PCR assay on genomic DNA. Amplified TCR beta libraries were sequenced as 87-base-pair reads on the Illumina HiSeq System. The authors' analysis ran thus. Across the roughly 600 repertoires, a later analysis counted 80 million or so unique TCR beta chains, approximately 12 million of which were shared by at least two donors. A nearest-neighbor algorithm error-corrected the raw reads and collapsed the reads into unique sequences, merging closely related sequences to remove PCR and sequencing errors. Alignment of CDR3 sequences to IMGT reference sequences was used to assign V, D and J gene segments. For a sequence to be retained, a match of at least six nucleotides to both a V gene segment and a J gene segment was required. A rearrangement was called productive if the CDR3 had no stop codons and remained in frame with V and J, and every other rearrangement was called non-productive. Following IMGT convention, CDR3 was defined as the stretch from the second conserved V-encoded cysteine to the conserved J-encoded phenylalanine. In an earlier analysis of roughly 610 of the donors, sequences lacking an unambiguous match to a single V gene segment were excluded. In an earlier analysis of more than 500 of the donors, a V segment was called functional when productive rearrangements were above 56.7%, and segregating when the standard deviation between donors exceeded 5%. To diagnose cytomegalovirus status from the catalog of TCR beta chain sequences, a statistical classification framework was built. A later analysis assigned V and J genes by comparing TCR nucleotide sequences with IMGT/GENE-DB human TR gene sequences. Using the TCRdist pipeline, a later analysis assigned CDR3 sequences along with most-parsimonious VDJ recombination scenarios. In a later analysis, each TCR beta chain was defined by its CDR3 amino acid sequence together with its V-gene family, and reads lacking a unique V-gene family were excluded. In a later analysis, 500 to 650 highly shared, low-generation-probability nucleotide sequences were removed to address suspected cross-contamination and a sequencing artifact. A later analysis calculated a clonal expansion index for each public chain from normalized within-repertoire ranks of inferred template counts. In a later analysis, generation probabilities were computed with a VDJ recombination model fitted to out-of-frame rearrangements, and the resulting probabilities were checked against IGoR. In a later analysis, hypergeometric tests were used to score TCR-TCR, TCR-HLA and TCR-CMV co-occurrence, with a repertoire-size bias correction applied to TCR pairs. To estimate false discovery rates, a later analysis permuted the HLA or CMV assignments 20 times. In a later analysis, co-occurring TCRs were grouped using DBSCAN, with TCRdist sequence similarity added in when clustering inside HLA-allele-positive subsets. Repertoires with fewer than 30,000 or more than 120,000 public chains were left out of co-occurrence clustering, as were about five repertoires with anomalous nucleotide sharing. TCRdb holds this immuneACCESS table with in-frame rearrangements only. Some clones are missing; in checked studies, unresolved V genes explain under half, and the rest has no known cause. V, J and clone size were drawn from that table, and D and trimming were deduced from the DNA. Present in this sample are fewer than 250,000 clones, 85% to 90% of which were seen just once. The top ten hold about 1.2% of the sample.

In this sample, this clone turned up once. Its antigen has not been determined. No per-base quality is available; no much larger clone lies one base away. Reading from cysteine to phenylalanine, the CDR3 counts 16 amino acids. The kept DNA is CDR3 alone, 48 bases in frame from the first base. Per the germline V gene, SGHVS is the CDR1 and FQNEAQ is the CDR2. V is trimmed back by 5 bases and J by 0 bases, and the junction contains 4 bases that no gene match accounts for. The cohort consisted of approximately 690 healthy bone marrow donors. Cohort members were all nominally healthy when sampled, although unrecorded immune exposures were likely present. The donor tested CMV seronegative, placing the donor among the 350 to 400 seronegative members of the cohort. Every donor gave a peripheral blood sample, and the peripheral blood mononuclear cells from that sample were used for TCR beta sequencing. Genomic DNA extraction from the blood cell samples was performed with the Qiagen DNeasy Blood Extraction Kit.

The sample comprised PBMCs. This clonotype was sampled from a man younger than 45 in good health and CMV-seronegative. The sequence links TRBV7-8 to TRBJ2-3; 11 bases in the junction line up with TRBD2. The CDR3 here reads CASSPWTSGSTDTQYF. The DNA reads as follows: TGTGCCAGCAGCCCCTGGACTAGCGGGAGCACAGATACGCAGTATTTT.